One sample yielded the 13 T cell receptor beta chains listed below, sequenced in a study of blood T cell repertoires in COVID-19. The assay was immunoSEQ multiplex PCR, and TCRdb's table has in-frame clones only and misses some. The sample has about 340,000 clones, around 90% seen once. The sample was peripheral blood. These receptors were obtained from a woman between 18 and 30 years old who had recovered from COVID-19.

CDR3 nucleotide sequence: TGTGCCATCAGTAACGGTCGAGAAAACACTGAAGCTTTCTTT. Encoded protein: CAISNGRENTEAFF. The J gene is TRBJ1-1, the V gene TRBV10-3; D remains unclear. The CDR3 extends over 14 amino acids. Per the germline V gene, CDR1 is ENHRY and CDR2 is SYGVKD. The V end lost 5 bases, the J end lost 2 bases, and 12 bases lay between the germline ends.

The chain couples TRBV27 to TRBJ2-1; TRBD2 matches 9 bases. The V gene end was trimmed by 3 bases and the J gene end by 9 bases; junction bases not matched to a gene: 9. CDR1 and CDR2 from the germline V gene are MNHEY and SMNVEV (reference sequence). This CDR3 comprises 15 residues. The DNA of the CDR3 is TGTGCCAGCAGTTTTAGCGGGAGCTTGGTATCTGAGCAGTTCTTC. Translated: CASSFSGSLVSEQFF.

This clone turned up a few times. V usage is TRBV4-3 and J usage is TRBJ1-2; 10 bases map to TRBD1. Germline lookup yields CDR1 LGHNA and CDR2 YSLEER. Losses at the gene ends were 5 bases for V and 5 bases for J; bases not matched to a gene: 11. There are 16 residues in the CDR3. CDR3 DNA: TGCGCCAGCAGCTATTCCGGGACAGGGGAAGGTTATGGCTACACCTTC. Translation gives CASSYSGTGEGYGYTF.

This chain joins TRBV11-2 and TRBJ1-1; D might be TRBD1 (5 bases). Germline V gene data show CDR1 as SGHAT and CDR2 as FQNNGV. V lost 1 base, J lost 2 bases, and 5 bases lay in between. This CDR3 comprises 13 residues. The CDR3 DNA sequence: TGTGCCAGCAGCTTAGGGGGCAACACTGAAGCTTTCTTT. This sequence encodes CASSLGGNTEAFF.

The chain recombines TRBV27 with TRBJ2-2; D is possibly TRBD2 (5 bases). This CDR3 has 13 amino acids. V was clipped by 4 bases and J by 6 bases, with 9 bases between them. Germline V CDR1 and CDR2: MNHEY, SMNVEV (reference sequence). This chain's CDR3 is CASSSYGAGELFF. The CDR3 coding sequence is TGTGCCAGCAGTTCCTACGGGGCCGGGGAGCTGTTTTTT.

The J gene is TRBJ1-2, the V gene TRBV10-3, with 10 nucleotides matching TRBD1. With 11 bases clipped from V and 0 bases from J, the junction kept 9 bases outside the gene matches. The CDR3 runs to 15 residues. CDR1 ENHRY and CDR2 SYGVKD come from the germline V gene. Here the CDR3 reads CASRDRGSSNYGYTF. As DNA, the CDR3 is TGTGCCTCGCGGGACAGGGGAAGTTCTAACTATGGCTACACCTTC.

The V and J genes are TRBV10-3 and TRBJ1-1; no reliable D call. V lost 4 bases and J 1 base, leaving 13 bases between the germline ends. The V gene's germline CDR1 is ENHRY and CDR2 SYGVKD. The CDR3 sequence is 15 residues long. This chain's CDR3 is CAISALSSGNTEAFF. CDR3 DNA: TGTGCCATCAGTGCTTTATCATCAGGGAACACTGAAGCTTTCTTT.

This sequence joins TRBV5-4 and TRBJ2-3, with TRBD2 identical over 11 bases. This CDR3 is built from 18 residues. From germline, CDR1 is SGHNT and CDR2 YYREEE (reference sequence). Trimming cost V 0 bases and J 3 bases; bases outside gene matches: 9. CDR3 residues: CASSLGAASGRRTDTQYF. The CDR3, as DNA: TGTGCCAGCAGCTTGGGGGCTGCTAGCGGGAGGAGGACAGATACGCAGTATTTT.

The chain couples TRBV27 to TRBJ2-1, with 12 bases aligning to TRBD2. V shed 5 bases and J 6 bases; nucleotides not matched to a gene: 5. The CDR3 runs 15 residues. Looked up from germline, CDR1 is MNHEY and CDR2 is SMNVEV (reference sequence). CDR3: CASSPGTSGLNEQFF. In DNA form, the CDR3 reads TGTGCCAGCAGTCCCGGGACTAGCGGGCTCAATGAGCAGTTCTTC.

In regard to this clone: Within the sample, other DNA sequences also encode this same CDR3. The chain recombines TRBV10-2 with TRBJ2-1; 8 positions agree with TRBD2. The CDR3 length is 14 residues. Losses at the gene ends were 2 bases for V and 8 bases for J; bases not matched to a gene: 5. CDR1 WSHSY and CDR2 SAAADI come from the germline V gene. CDR3 residues: CASSEGTSEDEQFF. In DNA, the CDR3 is TGCGCCAGCAGTGAGGGGACTAGTGAAGATGAGCAGTTCTTC.

This chain links TRBV28 with TRBJ1-2; 7 nucleotides align to TRBD1. The CDR3 contains 16 residues. V dropped 5 bases and J dropped 4; count of bases not matched to a gene: 13. Germline V gene lookup returns CDR1 MDHEN and CDR2 SYDVKM. DNA for the CDR3: TGTGCCAGCAGTCCCGGACAGGCAAGGAAGCTCTATGGCTACACCTTC. Protein: CASSPGQARKLYGYTF.

The chain uses TRBV18 and TRBJ2-1, with a tentative D call TRBD2 (6 bases). V lost 4 bases and J 5 bases, leaving 12 bases between the germline ends. The CDR3 is 14 residues long. Germline V lookup: CDR1 KGHSH, CDR2 LQKENI. The CDR3 nucleotides read TGTGCCAGCTCACAGTCGTCGGGAGACAATGAGCAGTTCTTC. This codes for CASSQSSGDNEQFF.

This chain links TRBV6-4 with TRBJ2-1, with 10 nucleotides matching TRBD2. CDR3 size: 16 residues. Germline V lookup: CDR1 MRHNA, CDR2 SNTAGT. The trim removed 2 bases at V and 12 bases at J, leaving 13 bases unmatched. For the CDR3, the DNA is TGTGCCAGCAGTGACCGCGGTAGCGGGAGGCCGGGGGTGCAGTTCTTC. Its translation: CASSDRGSGRPGVQFF.